These 7 T cell receptor beta chains originate from one sample sequenced in a study of T-cell reconstitution after alpha-beta-depleted transplantation in children. TCRbeta library preparation incorporated unique molecular identifiers. TCRdb processed the PCR reads anew with MiXCR; each CDR3 protein has one entry. The sample includes roughly 400,000 distinct CDR3 sequences, over 40% of them seen just once. The sequenced sample was PBMCs, obtained before TCRalphabeta/CD19-depleted stem cell transplant. Source of these receptors: a girl between 2 and 10 years old with aplastic anemia, due to receive a stem cell transplant.

The rearrangement uses TRBV10-3 and TRBJ1-2, with D possibly TRBD1 on 5 matching bases. Germline V gene data show CDR1 as ENHRY and CDR2 as SYGVKD. CDR3 length: 15 residues. V was clipped by 0 bases and J by 5 bases, with 13 bases between them. The CDR3 is CAISESSAGAYGYTF. The DNA of the CDR3 is TGTGCCATCAGTGAGTCGAGCGCCGGGGCTTATGGCTACACCTTC.

This sequence joins TRBV5-1 and TRBJ2-7; D may correspond to TRBD1 or TRBD2 (5 bases each). This CDR3 region has 13 residues. Per the germline V gene, CDR1 is SGHRS and CDR2 is YFSETQ. V dropped 7 bases and J dropped 5 bases, with 16 bases sitting between them. CDR3 in DNA: TGCGCCAGCCGGATACGGGACCGAGACGAGCAGTACTTC. Protein sequence: CASRIRDRDEQYF. Filled out from reference TRBV5-1 and TRBJ2-7, the complete variable domain reads KAGVTQTPRYLIKTRGQQVTLSCSPISGHRSVSWYQQTPGQGLQFLFEYFSETQRNKGNFPGRFSGRQFSNSRSEMNVSTLELGDSALYLCASRIRDRDEQYFGPGTRLTVT.

This clonotype was found a few times. The V and J genes are TRBV27 and TRBJ1-5; tentative D call: TRBD1 (6 bases). V shed 1 base and J shed 7 bases, with 14 bases lying between them. The CDR3 runs 15 residues. The germline V gene encodes CDR1 MNHEY and CDR2 SMNVEV (reference sequence). CDR3 bases: TGTGCCAGCAGTTTATTCCCAACCAGGGGACAGCCCCAGCATTTT. Translating gives CASSLFPTRGQPQHF.

J is TRBJ2-1 and V is TRBV20-1, with TRBD2 matching over 13 bases. The V gene's germline CDR1 is DFQATT and CDR2 SNEGSKA (reference sequence). The ends lost 8 bases at V and 8 bases at J; junction bases unmatched: 12. This CDR3 has 15 residues. The CDR3 loop is CSPTRLAGGPHEQFF. The CDR3 DNA is TGCAGTCCTACCCGACTAGCGGGAGGCCCCCATGAGCAGTTCTTC.

The chain carries TRBV11-1 and TRBJ2-7, with 7 bases fitting TRBD2. Germline trimming cut 5 bases from V and 2 bases from J; bases unmatched to any gene: 21. The V gene's germline CDR1 is SGHAT and CDR2 FQDESV (reference sequence). This CDR3 has 19 amino acids. CDR3 nucleotide sequence: TGTGCCAGCAGCCCCTCCGAGTCGGGGGGAGCGTCCCTACCCTACGAGCAGTACTTC. It codes for CASSPSESGGASLPYEQYF.

This chain's CDR3 is CASSIPGIYNEQFF. DNA of the CDR3: TGTGCCAGTAGTATCCCCGGGATCTACAATGAGCAGTTCTTC. The rearrangement uses TRBV19 and TRBJ2-1; possible D gene TRBD2, 5 bases. This CDR3 has 14 residues. Per germline, CDR1 LNHDA and CDR2 SQIVND (reference sequence). With 3 bases removed from V and 3 bases from J, the gap between germline ends came to 9 bases. Supplemented by reference TRBV19 and TRBJ2-1, the full variable domain reads DGGITQSPKYLFRKEGQNVTLSCEQNLNHDAMYWYRQDPGQGLRLIYYSQIVNDFQKGDIAEGYSVSREKKESFPLTVTSAQKNPTAFYLCASSIPGIYNEQFFGPGTRLTVL.

This clonotype was counted between two and nine times. J is TRBJ2-2 and V is TRBV4-1, with 8 bases aligning to TRBD2. This CDR3 is 16 amino acids long. The trim removed 2 bases at V and 9 bases at J, leaving 11 bases unmatched. The germline V gene encodes CDR1 MGHRA and CDR2 YSYEKL. CDR3 in DNA: TGCGCCAGCAGCCAACCGGGCAGCGGGAGTAACAGGGAGCTGTTTTTT. This sequence encodes CASSQPGSGSNRELFF.